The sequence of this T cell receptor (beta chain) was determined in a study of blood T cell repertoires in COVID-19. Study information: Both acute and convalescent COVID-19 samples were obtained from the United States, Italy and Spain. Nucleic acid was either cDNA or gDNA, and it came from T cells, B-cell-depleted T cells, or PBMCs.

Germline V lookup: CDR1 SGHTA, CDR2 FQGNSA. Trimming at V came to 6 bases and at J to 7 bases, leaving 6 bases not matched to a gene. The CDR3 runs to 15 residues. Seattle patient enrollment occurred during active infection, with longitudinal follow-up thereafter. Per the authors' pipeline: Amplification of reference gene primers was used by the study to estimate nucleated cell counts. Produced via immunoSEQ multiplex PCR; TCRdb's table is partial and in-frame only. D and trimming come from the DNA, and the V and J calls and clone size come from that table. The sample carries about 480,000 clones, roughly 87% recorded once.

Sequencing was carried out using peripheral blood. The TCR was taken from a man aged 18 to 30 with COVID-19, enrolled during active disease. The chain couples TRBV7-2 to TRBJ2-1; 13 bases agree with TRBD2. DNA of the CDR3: TGTGCCAGCAGGACGACTAGCGGGAGGTCGAATGAGCAGTTCTTC. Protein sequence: CASRTTSGRSNEQFF.